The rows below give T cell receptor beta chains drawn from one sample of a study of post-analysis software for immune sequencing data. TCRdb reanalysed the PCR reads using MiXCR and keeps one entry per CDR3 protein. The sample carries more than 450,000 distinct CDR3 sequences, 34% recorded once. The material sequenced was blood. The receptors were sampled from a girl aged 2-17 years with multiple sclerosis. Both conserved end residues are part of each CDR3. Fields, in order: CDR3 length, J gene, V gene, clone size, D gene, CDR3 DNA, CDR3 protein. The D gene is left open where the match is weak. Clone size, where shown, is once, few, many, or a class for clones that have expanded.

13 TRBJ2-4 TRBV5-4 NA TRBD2 TGTGCCAGCAGCGGGAGCGGGGGGGACATTCAGTACTTC CASSGSGGDIQYF
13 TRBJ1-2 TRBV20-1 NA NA TGCAGTGCTAGAGGTGGGACTAACTATGGCTACACCTTC CSARGGTNYGYTF
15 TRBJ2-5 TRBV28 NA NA TGTGCCAGCAGCGCTCGGGGCAGCAGCCAAGAGACCCAGTACTTC CASSARGSSQETQYF
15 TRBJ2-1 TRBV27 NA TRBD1 TGTGCCAGCAGTTCAGTGGGACAGGGGTTGAATGAGCAGTTCTTC CASSSVGQGLNEQFF
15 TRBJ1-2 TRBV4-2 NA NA TGTGCCAGCAGCCAAGATTTCGAGGGGGACGGGGGCTACACCTTC CASSQDFEGDGGYTF
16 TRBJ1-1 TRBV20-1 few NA TGCAGTGCTAGTAGGGGGATGCGACCATCTAACACTGAAGCTTTCTTT CSASRGMRPSNTEAFF
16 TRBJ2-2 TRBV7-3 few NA TGTGCCAGCAGCTTAGATAACAGGGCATTACCCGGGGAGCTGTTTTTT CASSLDNRALPGELFF
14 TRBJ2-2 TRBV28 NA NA TGTGCCAGCAGTTTCGGGGTAGGGACCGGGGAGCTGTTTTTT CASSFGVGTGELFF
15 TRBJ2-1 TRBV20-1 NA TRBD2 TGCAGTGCTAGAGATATGGGGGGGGCCTACAATGAGCAGTTCTTC CSARDMGGAYNEQFF
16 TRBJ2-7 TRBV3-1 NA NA TGTGCCAGCAGTCCACGTATAGGTGCCAACTCCTACGAGCAGTACTTC CASSPRIGANSYEQYF
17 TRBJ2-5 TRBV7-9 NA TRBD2 TGTGCCAGCAGGGAGGGACTAGCGGAGGGGCCCCAAGAGACCCAGTACTTC CASREGLAEGPQETQYF
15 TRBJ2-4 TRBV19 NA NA TGTGCCAGTAGCGACAACAGGGACCCCAAAAACATTCAGTACTTC CASSDNRDPKNIQYF
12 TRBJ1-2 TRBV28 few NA TGTGCCAGCAGTTTAAGGCTCGATGGCTACACCTTC CASSLRLDGYTF
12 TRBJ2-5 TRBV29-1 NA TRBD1 TGCAGCGTAGGACAGGGTTGGGAGACCCAGTACTTC CSVGQGWETQYF
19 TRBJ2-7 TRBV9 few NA TGTGCCAGCAGCCATCCGTCTTCCGGGGCGGTTGCTAACTCCTACGAGCAGTACTTC CASSHPSSGAVANSYEQYF
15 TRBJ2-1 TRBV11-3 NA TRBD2 TGTGCCAGCAGCTGCAGCGGGGGGGCCTACAATGAGCAGTTCTTC CASSCSGGAYNEQFF
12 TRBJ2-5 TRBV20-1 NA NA TGCAGTGGGGGCCTGGGGCAAGAGACCCAGTACTTC CSGGLGQETQYF
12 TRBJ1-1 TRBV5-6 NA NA TGTGCCAGCAGCGGGGCGGGCACTGAAGCTTTCTTT CASSGAGTEAFF
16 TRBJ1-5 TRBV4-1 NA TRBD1 TGCGCCAGCAGCCAACCGGGACAGGGGGCAGGTCAGCCCCAGCATTTT CASSQPGQGAGQPQHF
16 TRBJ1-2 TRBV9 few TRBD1 TGTGCCAGCAGCGGGGAAGAGGACAGGGGACTCTATGGCTACACCTTC CASSGEEDRGLYGYTF
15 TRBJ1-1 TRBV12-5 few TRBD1 TGTGCTAGTGGTTTGGAACAGGGGGCAGGTACTGAAGCTTTCTTT CASGLEQGAGTEAFF
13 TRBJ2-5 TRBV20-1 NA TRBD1 TGCAGTGCGCAGACAGGGGCTGAAGAGACCCAGTACTTC CSAQTGAEETQYF
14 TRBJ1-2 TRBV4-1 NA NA TGCGCCAGCAGCCAAGGGACATCAACCTATGGCTACACCTTC CASSQGTSTYGYTF
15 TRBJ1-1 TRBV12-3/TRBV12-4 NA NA TGTGCCAGCACCCCCAGCATACAGGGAAACACTGAAGCTTTCTTT CASTPSIQGNTEAFF
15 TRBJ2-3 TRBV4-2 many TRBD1 TGTGCCAGCAGTCGCCGGGACAGCCTAACAGATACGCAGTATTTT CASSRRDSLTDTQYF
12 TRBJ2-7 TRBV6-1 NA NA TGTGCCAGCAGTGAGTCCGTGGGGTTGCAGTACTTC CASSESVGLQYF
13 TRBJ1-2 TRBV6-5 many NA TGTGCCAGCAGTTATCGGGTAGATTATGGCTACACCTTC CASSYRVDYGYTF
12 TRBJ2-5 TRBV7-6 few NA TGTGCCAGCAGCGCCGAGGGGGGGACCCAGTACTTC CASSAEGGTQYF
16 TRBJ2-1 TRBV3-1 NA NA TGTGCCAGCAGCCAAGAATCTGGGGCGGTTTACAATGAGCAGTTCTTC CASSQESGAVYNEQFF
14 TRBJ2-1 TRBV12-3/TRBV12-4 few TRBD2 TGTGCCAGCCGCGCGGGGCGGGGGGACAATGAGCAGTTCTTC CASRAGRGDNEQFF
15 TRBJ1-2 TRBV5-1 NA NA TGCGCCAGCAGCGCCGGACACCCAGCTAACTATGGCTACACCTTC CASSAGHPANYGYTF
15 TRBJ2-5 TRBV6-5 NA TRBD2 TGTGCCAGCAGTCGTTTGGGACTAGCAGGGGAGACCCAGTACTTC CASSRLGLAGETQYF
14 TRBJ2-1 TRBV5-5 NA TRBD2 TGTGCCAGCAGCTTCGGGACTAGCGGGGGGAAGCAGTTCTTC CASSFGTSGGKQFF
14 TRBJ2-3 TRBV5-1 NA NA TGCGCCAGCAGCTTGCAGTTTCCGCCGGATACGCAGTATTTT CASSLQFPPDTQYF
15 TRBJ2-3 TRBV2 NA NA TGTGCCAGCAGCCGACGGGAAACTAGCACAGATACGCAGTATTTT CASSRRETSTDTQYF
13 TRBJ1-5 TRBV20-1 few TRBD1 TGCAGTGCTATAAGGGACAGGGAGCAGCCCCAGCATTTT CSAIRDREQPQHF
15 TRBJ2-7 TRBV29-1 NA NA TGCAGCGTTGTTCCCGGGGTAGCGGCATACAATGAGCAGTACTTC CSVVPGVAAYNEQYF
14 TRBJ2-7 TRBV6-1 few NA TGTGCCAGCGAACCAATTAGGAGCTCCTACGAGCAGTACTTC CASEPIRSSYEQYF
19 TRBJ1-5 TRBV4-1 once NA TGCGCCAGCAGCCAAGAGGGCCGGGAGGACAGCGTGGGGCATCAGCCCCAGCATTTT CASSQEGREDSVGHQPQHF
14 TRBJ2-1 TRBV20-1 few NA TGCAGTGCTCGAGGCGGCGGGACATGGATTGAGCAGTTCTTC CSARGGGTWIEQFF
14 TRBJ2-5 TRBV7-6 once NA TGTGCCAGCAGCCAACAACTAGGGCGAGAGACCCAGTACTTC CASSQQLGRETQYF
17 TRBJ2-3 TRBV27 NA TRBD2 TGTGCCAGCAGTTCTCAATCTAGCGGGGGGGCCGGAGATACGCAGTATTTT CASSSQSSGGAGDTQYF
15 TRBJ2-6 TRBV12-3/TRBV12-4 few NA TGTGCCAGCAGACTGACAGGCGTTGGGGCCAACGTCCTGACTTTC CASRLTGVGANVLTF
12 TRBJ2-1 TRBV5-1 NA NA TGCGCCAGCAGCTGGGACGGCGAATTGCAGTTCTTC CASSWDGELQFF
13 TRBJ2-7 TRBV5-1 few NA TGCGCCAGCACTCGGGGCGCCTCCTACGAGCAGTACTTC CASTRGASYEQYF
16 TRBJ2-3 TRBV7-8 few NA TGTGCCAGCAGCTTATTGGCGGGGACTAGCACAGATACGCAGTATTTT CASSLLAGTSTDTQYF